These 8 T cell receptor beta chains share one sample of origin, sequenced in a study of patients and donors after allogeneic stem cell transplantation. TCRdb re-analysed the RT-PCR reads in MiXCR, keeping a single row per CDR3 protein. The data hold around 150,000 distinct CDR3 sequences, with 25% to 35% observed a single time. The sample comprised blood, either unsorted or a sorted T cell fraction (not recorded which). The receptor source for this set is a human donor who was either an allogeneic HSCT recipient or a stem cell or donor lymphocyte infusion donor (not recorded which). It is not recorded whose cells these are; they may come from a transplant donor.

This rearrangement joins TRBV5-1 to TRBJ2-1; D remains ambiguous. Germline assignment: CDR1 SGHRS and CDR2 YFSETQ. The CDR3 extends over 13 amino acids. The ends were cut back, 2 bases at V and 10 bases at J, with 13 bases in the middle. The CDR3 nucleotides are TGCGCCAGCAGCTTTCACGATAGCTGGGAGCAGTTCTTC. Its protein is CASSFHDSWEQFF.

This chain joins TRBV20-1 and TRBJ1-5; D possibly corresponds to TRBD1 (5 bases). This CDR3 has 14 residues. Between the trimmed V and J ends, which lost 2 bases and 5 bases, there was a span of 13 bases. CDR1 DFQATT and CDR2 SNEGSKA come from the germline V gene (reference sequence). The CDR3 region is CSARRDFKDQPQHF. The CDR3 nucleotides read TGCAGTGCTAGACGGGACTTTAAGGATCAGCCCCAGCATTTT.

About this clonotype: Just one base apart from a much larger clone, this may be a read error. Since the CDR3 does not end with the conserved phenylalanine or tryptophan, this likely comes from a read error. The V and J genes are TRBV3-1 and TRBJ2-6; no definite D call. This CDR3 has 14 amino acids. V dropped 4 bases and J dropped 3 bases, with 7 bases sitting between them. Germline V gives CDR1 LGHDT, CDR2 YNNKEL (reference sequence). CDR3 in DNA: TGTGCCAGCAGCCCACCATTTGGGGCCAACGTCCTGACTCTC. Its translation is CASSPPFGANVLTL.

The chain has TRBV20-1 and TRBJ1-3; D is unclear. Trimming stripped 1 base from V and 7 bases from J, with 11 bases between. There are 13 residues in the CDR3. The V gene's germline CDR1 is DFQATT and CDR2 SNEGSKA (reference sequence). CDR3 DNA: TGCAGTGCTAGAGCCGCAGGTTGGAACACCATATATTTT. This sequence encodes CSARAAGWNTIYF.

This sequence joins TRBV7-9 and TRBJ2-4; tentatively, D is TRBD1 or TRBD2 (6 bases each). This CDR3 comprises 15 residues. Trimming took 2 bases from V and 6 from J, leaving 14 bases between them. In germline, CDR1 is SEHNR, CDR2 FQNEAQ (reference sequence). The CDR3 loop reads CASSLTPEGGNIQYF. The CDR3 DNA follows: TGTGCCAGCAGCTTAACCCCCGAGGGGGGAAACATTCAGTACTTC. Filled out from reference TRBV7-9 and TRBJ2-4, the complete variable domain reads DTGVSQNPRHKITKRGQNVTFRCDPISEHNRLYWYRQTLGQGPEFLTYFQNEAQLEKSRLLSDRFSAERPKGSFSTLEIQRTEQGDSAMYLCASSLTPEGGNIQYFGAGTRLSVL.

This rearrangement joins TRBV20-1 to TRBJ2-2; D is unresolved. The length of the CDR3 is 13 residues. From germline, CDR1 is DFQATT and CDR2 SNEGSKA (reference sequence). Trimming took 1 base from V and 4 from J, leaving 7 bases between them. The CDR3 nucleotides read TGCAGTGCTAGAGGGACCCTCACCGGGGAGCTGTTTTTT. Its translation: CSARGTLTGELFF.

This chain uses TRBV15 with TRBJ2-7; D is ambiguous. Trimming removed 3 bases from V and 2 bases from J, with 8 bases in between. The CDR3 totals 13 residues. Germline values: CDR1 LNHNV, CDR2 YYDKDF (reference sequence). The CDR3 spells CATSREYPYEQYF. CDR3 coding DNA: TGTGCCACCAGCAGGGAGTACCCCTACGAGCAGTACTTC.

This clonotype was counted between two and nine times. V and J are TRBV6-2 or TRBV6-3 and TRBJ2-7; 7 bases are a match to TRBD2. Germline CDR1 is MNHEY and CDR2 is SVGEGT. J was trimmed by 0 bases and V by 6 bases; bases with no gene match: 11. The CDR3 spans 16 residues. This chain's CDR3 is CASRFNPGGHSYEQYF. Here the CDR3 DNA reads TGTGCCAGCAGATTTAACCCGGGAGGCCACTCCTACGAGCAGTACTTC.